A selection of T cell receptor beta chains follows, all from one sample in a study of blood T cell repertoires in COVID-19. Assay: immunoSEQ multiplex PCR; the TCRdb copy retains only in-frame clones and omits some. The top ten clones hold more than 9% of a sample with around 130,000 clones, 75% to 90% of them seen once. The sample comprised peripheral blood. These receptors were taken from a man in his 60s with active or convalescent COVID-19. Each CDR3 is given without its conserved first and last residue.

V	J	CDR3
TRBV11-2	TRBJ1-4	ASSLSPNTNEKLF
TRBV27	TRBJ1-2	ASSRGMNYGYT
TRBV29-1	TRBJ1-1	SVLGADRGRLNTEAF
TRBV28	TRBJ2-7	ASSSVYEQY
TRBV28	TRBJ1-2	ASSRPGQLGYT
TRBV5-1	TRBJ2-5	ASSLTSGSVETQY
TRBV29-1	TRBJ2-7	SVRAGIYEQY
TRBV28	TRBJ2-5	ASSTTGEAETQY
TRBV28	TRBJ2-7	ATLSPTGSYEQY
TRBV11-3	TRBJ2-5	ASSSSRQGEQETQY
TRBV28	TRBJ1-5	ASSLSAGLYSNQPQH
TRBV29-1	TRBJ2-5	SVEDPLNANQETQY
TRBV2	TRBJ1-1	ASSPGGAEAF
TRBV5-4	TRBJ1-2	ASSLDARYYGYT
TRBV7-2	TRBJ2-1	ASSFMGTSGLGGGQF
TRBV7-9	TRBJ1-2	ASSLADRDFYGYT
TRBV6-2/TRBV6-3	TRBJ1-2	ASSYSGGTLYGYT
TRBV5-1	TRBJ2-5	ASSFGKRETQY
TRBV5-8	TRBJ1-6	ASSPGQSNSPLH
TRBV30	TRBJ1-6	AWDEQGNSPLH
TRBV10-3	TRBJ1-1	AISESTARLEAF
TRBV6-5	TRBJ2-7	ASSYGQNYEQY
TRBV11-2	TRBJ2-3	ASSRQGARKYTQY
TRBV24-1	TRBJ1-2	ATSDSRDINYGYT